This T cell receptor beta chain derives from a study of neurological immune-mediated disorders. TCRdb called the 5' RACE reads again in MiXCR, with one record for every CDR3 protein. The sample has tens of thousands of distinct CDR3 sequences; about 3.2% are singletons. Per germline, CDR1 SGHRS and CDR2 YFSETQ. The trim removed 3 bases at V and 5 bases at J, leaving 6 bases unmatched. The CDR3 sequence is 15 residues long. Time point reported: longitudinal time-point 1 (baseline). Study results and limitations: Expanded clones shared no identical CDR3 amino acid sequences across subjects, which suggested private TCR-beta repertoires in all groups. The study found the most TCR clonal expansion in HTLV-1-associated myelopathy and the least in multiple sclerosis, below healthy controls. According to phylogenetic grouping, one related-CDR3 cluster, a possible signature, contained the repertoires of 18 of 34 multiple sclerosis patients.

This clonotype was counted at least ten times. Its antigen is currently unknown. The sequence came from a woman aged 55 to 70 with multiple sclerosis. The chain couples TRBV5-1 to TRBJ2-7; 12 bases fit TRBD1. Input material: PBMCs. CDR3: CASSSTGQGAHEQYF. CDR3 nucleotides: TGCGCCAGCAGCTCTACGGGACAGGGGGCCCACGAGCAGTACTTC.